This T cell receptor (beta chain) originates from a study of CD8+ T cells in alopecia areata. Notes on the study in general: Clonality exceeded that of normal scalp in lesional scalp, most notably in alopecia totalis/universalis.

The treatment: oral pan-JAK inhibitor, 5-10 mg twice daily. This clone was detected a few times. Its antigen remains unidentified. The CDR3 extends over 12 amino acids. Trimming stripped 5 bases from V and 4 bases from J, with 9 bases between. Germline values: CDR1 LNHDA, CDR2 SQIVND (reference sequence). Following extraction, RNA underwent reverse transcription to cDNA, which served as the sequencing template. Assay: immunoSEQ multiplex PCR; the TCRdb copy retains only in-frame clones and omits some. The sample yields 200,000 or so clones, over 45% seen once. Sequenced here: CD4+ T cells sorted from blood, sampled at week 24, from a patient treated with tofacitinib. The TCR comes from a human donor with alopecia areata. V usage is TRBV19 and J usage is TRBJ2-7; weak D call: TRBD2 (6 bases). The chain's CDR3 is CASSRRGYEQYF. The CDR3 coding sequence is TGTGCCAGTAGTCGCCGGGGGTACGAGCAGTACTTC.